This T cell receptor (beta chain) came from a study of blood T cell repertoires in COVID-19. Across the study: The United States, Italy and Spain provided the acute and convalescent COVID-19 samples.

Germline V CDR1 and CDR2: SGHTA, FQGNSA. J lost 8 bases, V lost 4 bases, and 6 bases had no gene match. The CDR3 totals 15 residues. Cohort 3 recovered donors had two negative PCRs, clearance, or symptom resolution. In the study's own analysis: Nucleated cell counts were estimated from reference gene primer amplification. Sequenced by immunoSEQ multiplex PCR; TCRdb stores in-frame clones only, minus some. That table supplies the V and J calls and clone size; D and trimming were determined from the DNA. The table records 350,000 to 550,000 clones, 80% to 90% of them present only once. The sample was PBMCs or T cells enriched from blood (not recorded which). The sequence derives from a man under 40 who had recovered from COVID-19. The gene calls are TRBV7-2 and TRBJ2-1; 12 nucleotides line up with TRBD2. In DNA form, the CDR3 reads TGTGCCAGCAGCTCTCTAGCGGGAGGGCAGTATGAGCAGTTCTTC. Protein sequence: CASSSLAGGQYEQFF.